The 25 T cell receptor beta chains in this list originate from one sample, sequenced in a study of T cell responses to AZD1222 COVID-19 vaccine. Profiled with immunoSEQ multiplex PCR; TCRdb holds only in-frame clones, not every one. The table shows around 65,000 clones, with 76% occurring only once. This sample comprised peripheral blood, obtained on day 0 of AZD1222 vaccination. All receptors derive from an adult in good health.

CDR3 DNA: TGTGCCAGCAGTCAGAACGGGCAGCCCCAGCATTTT. This translates into CASSQNGQPQHF. V and J are TRBV6-5 and TRBJ1-5; D is uncertain. The ends were cut back, 5 bases at V and 7 bases at J, with 9 bases in the middle. Germline V CDR1 and CDR2: MNHEY, SVGAGI. The CDR3 spans 12 residues.

This clone was recorded only once. The J gene is TRBJ1-6, the V gene TRBV5-4; D is possibly TRBD1 (6 bases). V gave up 0 bases and J gave up 10 bases, with 11 bases separating them. The CDR3 is 14 residues long. CDR1 is SGHNT and CDR2 is YYREEE in the germline V gene (reference sequence). This CDR3 reads CASSLAGVKSPLHF. The CDR3 DNA follows: TGTGCCAGCAGCTTGGCAGGGGTTAAGTCACCCCTCCACTTT.

A word on this clone: Other DNA sequences of this sample code for an identical CDR3. The chain combines TRBV27 with TRBJ2-7; D possibly uses TRBD1 or TRBD2 (5 bases each). The CDR3 loop spans 13 amino acids. Germline loops: CDR1 MNHEY, CDR2 SMNVEV (reference sequence). The germline V and J ends were trimmed by 2 bases and 2 bases, with 7 bases remaining between them. DNA of the CDR3: TGTGCCAGCAGTTTACAGGGACCCTACGAGCAGTACTTC. Its translation: CASSLQGPYEQYF.

This chain uses TRBV9 with TRBJ1-2; D perhaps matches TRBD1 (5 bases). The CDR3 spans 19 residues. The germline V gene has CDR1 SGDLS and CDR2 YYNGEE. Deletions cut 0 bases from V and 1 base from J, with 22 bases between. CDR3 amino acids: CASSVGPLSRVPRNYGYTF. The CDR3 DNA follows: TGTGCCAGCAGCGTAGGACCCCTGAGCAGGGTCCCCCGTAACTATGGCTACACCTTC.

The chain is built from TRBV27 and TRBJ1-5; 7 bases fit TRBD1. Germline-derived CDR1 and CDR2 are MNHEY and SMNVEV (reference sequence). J gave up 11 bases and V 5 bases, and 6 bases lay outside the gene matches. The CDR3 is 12 amino acids. The CDR3 spells CASSDPGQSQHF. Here the CDR3 DNA reads TGTGCCAGCAGTGATCCGGGACAGTCCCAGCATTTT.

This chain joins TRBV7-9 and TRBJ2-1; D gene ambiguous. Germline V gives CDR1 SEHNR, CDR2 FQNEAQ (reference sequence). CDR3 length: 11 residues. V was cut by 4 bases and J by 12 bases, with 10 bases left in between. Here the CDR3 reads CASSSLDGQFF. CDR3 coding DNA: TGTGCCAGCAGCTCCCTCGACGGGCAGTTCTTC.

This clone was counted a few times. This chain joins TRBV6-2 or TRBV6-3 and TRBJ1-5, with D possibly being TRBD1 (5 bases). CDR3 length: 13 residues. Looked up from germline, CDR1 is MNHEY and CDR2 is SVGEGT. V dropped 6 bases and J dropped 4 bases, with 10 bases sitting between them. The CDR3 protein is CASSPPGNQPQHF. The CDR3 DNA follows: TGTGCCAGCAGCCCCCCAGGGAATCAGCCCCAGCATTTT.

The chain recombines TRBV4-1 with TRBJ2-7, with TRBD2 matching 8 bases. This CDR3 comprises 11 residues. V dropped 7 bases and J dropped 6; count of bases not matched to a gene: 2. The germline gives CDR1 MGHRA, CDR2 YSYEKL. CDR3 DNA: TGCGCCAGCACCGCGGGGGGCGAGCAGTACTTC. Encoded protein: CASTAGGEQYF.

V is TRBV3-1 (or the pseudogene TRBV3-2) and J is TRBJ2-1, with TRBD2 identical over 12 bases. CDR1 and CDR2 (germline): LGHDT, YNNKEL (reference sequence). V was pared by 2 bases and J by 8 bases, with 7 bases of the junction left unmatched. The length of the CDR3 is 16 residues. CDR3 DNA sequence: TGTGCCAGCAGCCAAACCCTAGCGGGGGGGAGCGATGAGCAGTTCTTC. Translating it yields CASSQTLAGGSDEQFF.

This clone was detected many times. The gene calls are TRBV24-1 and TRBJ2-2; TRBD1 is a possible D gene (6 bases). Trimming removed 5 bases at V and 1 base at J, with 13 bases between. The germline gives CDR1 KGHDR, CDR2 SFDVKD. The CDR3 extends over 16 amino acids. The CDR3 loop is CATSALTGKNTGELFF. In nucleotides, the CDR3 is TGTGCCACCAGTGCTCTCACAGGGAAGAACACCGGGGAGCTGTTTTTT.

The rearrangement joins TRBV14 to TRBJ1-1; no definite D call. The CDR3 has 14 residues. Germline V gene data show CDR1 as SGHDN and CDR2 as FVKESK. V was shortened by 1 base and J by 7 bases, with 13 bases between the two germline ends. CDR3 in amino acids: CASSQASGRYEAFF. The CDR3 coding sequence is TGTGCCAGCAGCCAAGCCAGCGGGCGGTATGAAGCTTTCTTT.

The DNA for the CDR3 is TGTGCCAGCAGCTTGTTGCCCAAAAACATTCAGTACTTC. Translation gives CASSLLPKNIQYF. The V gene is TRBV5-4, the J gene TRBJ2-4; D is unresolved. Looked up from germline, CDR1 is SGHNT and CDR2 is YYREEE (reference sequence). The CDR3 is made up of 13 amino acids. Between the trimmed V and J ends, which lost 1 base and 2 bases, there was a span of 4 bases.

A single count supports this clone. This sequence joins TRBV6-6 and TRBJ1-5; 7 nucleotides agree with TRBD1. Losses at the gene ends were 0 bases for V and 4 bases for J; bases not matched to a gene: 6. The CDR3 is made up of 16 amino acids. Germline loops: CDR1 MNHNY, CDR2 SVGAGI (reference sequence). CDR3 in DNA: TGTGCCAGCAGTTACTCCGAGAAGGGGGCGAATCAGCCCCAGCATTTT. Residues: CASSYSEKGANQPQHF.

The chain combines TRBV9 with TRBJ2-1, with 9 bases matching TRBD2. The ends lost 0 bases at V and 5 bases at J; junction bases unmatched: 3. Germline V gene sequence: CDR1 SGDLS, CDR2 YYNGEE. The CDR3 contains 15 residues. CDR3 bases: TGTGCCAGCAGCGTAGTGATAGCGGGGGACAATGAGCAGTTCTTC. Translation: CASSVVIAGDNEQFF.

This clone is termed medium-sized (0.01 to 0.1%). The chain joins TRBV27 to TRBJ1-5; D may be TRBD1 (6 bases). Trimming pared 3 bases from V and 2 bases from J, leaving 8 bases between. The CDR3 runs 14 residues. Per germline, CDR1 MNHEY and CDR2 SMNVEV (reference sequence). CDR3 sequence: CASSFRGGNQPQHF. The CDR3 DNA follows: TGTGCCAGCAGTTTCAGGGGTGGCAATCAGCCCCAGCATTTT.

This clone was recorded once. V is TRBV27 and J is TRBJ1-6; TRBD1 is a possible D gene (6 bases). The germline gives CDR1 MNHEY, CDR2 SMNVEV (reference sequence). V lost 3 bases to trimming and J lost 7 bases, with 19 bases between them. CDR3 length: 17 residues. Here the CDR3 DNA reads TGTGCCAGCAGTTTGGCCCTACAGGGCCGTTCAAATTCACCCCTCCACTTT. It is translated as CASSLALQGRSNSPLHF.

This chain connects TRBV4-3 to TRBJ2-1; TRBD2 might be the D (6 bases). CDR3 length: 15 amino acids. The germline V gene encodes CDR1 LGHNA and CDR2 YSLEER. V lost 4 bases, J lost 2 bases, and 12 bases lay in between. The CDR3 DNA is TGCGCCAGCAGCCCTCTAGCGCTGCCCTACAATGAGCAGTTCTTC. This sequence encodes CASSPLALPYNEQFF.

This clone was detected a few times. The chain uses TRBV24-1 and TRBJ2-1; 8 nucleotides line up with TRBD1. CDR3 size: 16 residues. The germline gives CDR1 KGHDR, CDR2 SFDVKD. J was trimmed by 9 bases and V by 5 bases; bases with no gene match: 14. The chain's CDR3 is CATSAGGLDRVSEQFF. CDR3 sequence (DNA): TGTGCCACCAGTGCTGGGGGGTTGGACAGGGTTAGTGAGCAGTTCTTC.

The genes are TRBV7-2 and TRBJ2-5; 8 positions match TRBD2. J was trimmed by 5 bases and V by 5 bases; bases with no gene match: 16. The germline V gene has CDR1 SGHTA and CDR2 FQGNSA. The CDR3 has 17 amino acids. CDR3 residues: CASSPGTRGGRGETQYF. CDR3 in DNA: TGTGCCAGCAGCCCCGGGACTCGCGGGGGGCGGGGGGAGACCCAGTACTTC. The complete variable domain, with remaining parts taken from reference TRBV7-2 and TRBJ2-5, reads GAGVSQSPSNKVTEKGKDVELRCDPISGHTALYWYRQSLGQGLEFLIYFQGNSAPDKSGLPSDRFSAERTGGSVSTLTIQRTQQEDSAVYLCASSPGTRGGRGETQYFGPGTRLLVL.

This clone was found once. In DNA form, the CDR3 reads TGCAGCGTTGGACTAGAGGGAAACACCATATATTTT. It codes for CSVGLEGNTIYF. The rearrangement uses TRBV29-1 and TRBJ1-3; no clear D. Germline lookup yields CDR1 SQVTM and CDR2 ANQGSEA. This CDR3 has 12 residues. Trimming pared 4 bases from V and 4 bases from J, leaving 8 bases between.

Notes on this clone: This likely comes from a read error, as the CDR3 has no conserved phenylalanine or tryptophan at its end. The CDR3 is CASSNDRGDEAFS. CDR3 nucleotide sequence: TGTGCCAGCTCGAACGACAGGGGGGATGAAGCTTTCTCT. V and J are TRBV18 and TRBJ1-1, with TRBD1 matching over 9 bases. The length of the CDR3 is 13 residues. CDR1 is KGHSH and CDR2 is LQKENI in the germline V gene. Trimming removed 6 bases from V and 7 bases from J; junction bases left unmatched: 6.

This clone appeared a single time. The chain recombines TRBV6-2 or TRBV6-3 with TRBJ2-2; D unresolved. CDR1 and CDR2 from the germline V gene are MNHEY and SVGEGT. The CDR3 length is 11 residues. The V and J ends lost 5 bases and 7 bases respectively, with 5 bases between them. As DNA, the CDR3 is TGTGCCAGCAGTCGTGGCGGGGAGCTGTTTTTT. Protein: CASSRGGELFF.

The chain employs TRBV11-2 and TRBJ2-5, with D perhaps being TRBD1 or TRBD2 (6 bases each). V gave up 1 base and J gave up 2 bases, with 11 bases separating them. This CDR3 comprises 15 residues. The V gene's germline CDR1 is SGHAT and CDR2 FQNNGV. This CDR3 reads CASSLGGTHQETQYF. The CDR3 region has the DNA TGTGCCAGCAGCTTAGGCGGGACACATCAAGAGACCCAGTACTTC.

The rearrangement links TRBV7-2 to TRBJ1-6; D gene ambiguous. The CDR3 is 14 residues long. Germline CDR1 SGHTA, CDR2 FQGNSA. With 3 bases removed from V and 4 bases from J, the gap between germline ends came to 7 bases. The DNA for the CDR3 is TGTGCCAGCAGCTTTCCGGGTTATAATTCACCCCTCCACTTT. Translated: CASSFPGYNSPLHF.

The CDR3 protein is CASSLGDASSYEQYF. In DNA, the CDR3 is TGCGCCAGCAGCTTGGGAGACGCGAGCTCCTACGAGCAGTACTTC. This chain connects TRBV5-1 to TRBJ2-7, with D unclear. V was cut by 0 bases and J by 0 bases, with 10 bases left in between. The CDR3 is 15 residues long. Germline-derived CDR1 and CDR2 are SGHRS and YFSETQ.